This T cell receptor (beta chain) was observed in a study of STAT5B mutations in CD4+ large granular lymphocyte leukemia. The CDR3 runs to 14 residues. Looked up from germline, CDR1 is SNHLY and CDR2 is FYNNEI. Between the trimmed V and J ends, which lost 7 bases and 5 bases, there was a span of 17 bases. Profiled with immunoSEQ multiplex PCR; TCRdb holds only in-frame clones, not every one. Seen here are 30,000 to 35,000 clones, roughly 87% observed once, and the top ten hold 3.4%. Turning to this clone: Its specificity is unknown.

Study-level results: CD4-sorted patient repertoires seemed more clonal than healthy CD4+ repertoires.

The sequenced sample was CD4+ T cells from blood buffy coats. The J gene is TRBJ2-5, the V gene TRBV2, with D tentatively TRBD1 (8 bases). This TCR was recovered from a human donor in good health. CDR3 sequence reads: CASNLGQGGETQYF. CDR3 DNA sequence: TGTGCCAGCAACCTCGGACAGGGAGGGGAGACCCAGTACTTC.